One T cell receptor (beta chain) is described in this entry. The sample is drawn from a study of blood T cell repertoires in COVID-19. The germline V and J ends were trimmed by 6 bases and 8 bases, with 8 bases remaining between them. The CDR3 is 11 residues long. Germline V gene data show CDR1 as SNHLY and CDR2 as FYNNEI. The protocol was immunoSEQ multiplex PCR, while the TCRdb copy is restricted to in-frame clones and leaves out a portion. The sample contains roughly 240,000 clones, almost 85% of which appear only once. The origin of this receptor is a woman aged 50 to 60 with acute COVID-19. The genes are TRBV2 and TRBJ2-1; a weak D match, TRBD2 (5 bases). The specimen was PBMCs or T cells enriched from blood (not recorded which). CDR3 sequence: CASSGVHEQFF. The CDR3 DNA reads TGTGCCAGCAGCGGGGTGCATGAGCAGTTCTTC.